This T cell receptor beta chain comes out of a study of neurological immune-mediated disorders. Whole-study findings and limits: One related-CDR3 cluster, identified by phylogenetic grouping, held the repertoires of 18 of 34 multiple sclerosis patients and was a possible signature.

This clonotype was seen ten or more times. Antigen specificity is unknown. Germline V gives CDR1 SGHDN, CDR2 FVKESK. V was shortened by 1 base and J by 4 bases, with 7 bases between the two germline ends. The CDR3 spans 14 residues. TCRdb used MiXCR to reprocess the 5' RACE reads, holding one entry per CDR3 protein. The sample holds 40,000 or so distinct CDR3 sequences, 2.5% seen once. This chain uses TRBV14 with TRBJ2-2; D remains unclear. The sequenced material came from PBMCs. The origin of this receptor is a man aged 45-65 years with multiple sclerosis. CDR3 loop: CASSQGVFTGELFF. In DNA, the CDR3 is TGTGCCAGCAGCCAAGGGGTTTTCACCGGGGAGCTGTTTTTT.